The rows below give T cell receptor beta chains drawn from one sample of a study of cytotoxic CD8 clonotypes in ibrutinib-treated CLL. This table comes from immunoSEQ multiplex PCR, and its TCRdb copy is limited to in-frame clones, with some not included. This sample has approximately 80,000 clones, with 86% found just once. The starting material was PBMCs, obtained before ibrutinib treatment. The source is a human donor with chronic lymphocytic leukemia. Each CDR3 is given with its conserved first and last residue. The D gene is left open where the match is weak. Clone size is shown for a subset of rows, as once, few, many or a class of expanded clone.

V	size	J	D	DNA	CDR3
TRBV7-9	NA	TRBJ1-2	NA	TGTGCCAGCAGCTTCACGGGGGATGGCTACACCTTC	CASSFTGDGYTF
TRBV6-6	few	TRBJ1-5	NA	TGTGCCAGCACAATCTGGAGCAATCAGCCCCAGCATTTT	CASTIWSNQPQHF
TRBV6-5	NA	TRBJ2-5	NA	TGTGCCAGCAGTTCGGGGTACCAAGAGACCCAGTACTTC	CASSSGYQETQYF
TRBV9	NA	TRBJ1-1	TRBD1	TGTGCCAGCAGCGGGGACAGTCTGAACACTGAAGCTTTCTTT	CASSGDSLNTEAFF
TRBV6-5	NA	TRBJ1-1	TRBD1	TGTGCCAGCAGCCCGACAGGGGGCCGCCAACCTGAAGCTTTCTTT	CASSPTGGRQPEAFF
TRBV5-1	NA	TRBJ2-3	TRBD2	TGCGCCAGCAGCTTGGGACTAGCGGACCTACTTAGCACAGATACGCAGTATTTT	CASSLGLADLLSTDTQYF
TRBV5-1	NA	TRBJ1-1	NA	TGCGCCAGCAGCTTTGGAGACCATACTGAAGCTTTCTTT	CASSFGDHTEAFF
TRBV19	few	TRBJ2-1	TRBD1	TGTGCCAGTAGGGCGCCGGGACAGTACTACAATGAGCAGTTCTTC	CASRAPGQYYNEQFF
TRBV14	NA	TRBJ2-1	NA	TGTGCCAGCAGCCAACTTGGCGGGCCGAGCTCCTACAATGAGCAGTTCTTC	CASSQLGGPSSYNEQFF
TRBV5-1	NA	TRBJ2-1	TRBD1	TGCGCCAGCAGCTTGGTTCGACAGGGGAACAATGAGCAGTTCTTC	CASSLVRQGNNEQFF
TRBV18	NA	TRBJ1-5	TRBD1	TGTGCCAGCTCACTAACTAATCCGGGACAGGGGTATAGCAATCAGCCCCAGCATTTT	CASSLTNPGQGYSNQPQHF
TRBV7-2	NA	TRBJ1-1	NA	TGTGCCAGCAGCCTTCGGTGGTACACTGAAGCTTTCTTT	CASSLRWYTEAFF
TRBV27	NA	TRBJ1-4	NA	TGTGCCAGCAGTTTATCGGACGGCGGAAAACTGTTTTTT	CASSLSDGGKLFF
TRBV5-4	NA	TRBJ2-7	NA	TGTGCCAGCAGCCTCTACACTACCTACGAGCAGTACTTC	CASSLYTTYEQYF
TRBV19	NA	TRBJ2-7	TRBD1	TGTGCCAGTAGTATTGTAGGGGGCGCGAACGAGCAGTACTTC	CASSIVGGANEQYF
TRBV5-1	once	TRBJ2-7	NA	TGCGCCAGCAGCTTGGTTTCTGCGGACTCCAACGAGCAGTACTTC	CASSLVSADSNEQYF
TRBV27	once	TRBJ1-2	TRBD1	TGTGCCAGCAGTTCACAGGGGTTTTATTATGGCTACACCTTC	CASSSQGFYYGYTF
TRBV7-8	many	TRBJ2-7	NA	TGTGCCAGCAGCTTAGTGTCCGGGGGAGAATACGAGCAGTACTTC	CASSLVSGGEYEQYF
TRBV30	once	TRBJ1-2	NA	TGTGCCTGGAGTGTCTCGGGGGCTACCGGTGGCTACACCTTC	CAWSVSGATGGYTF
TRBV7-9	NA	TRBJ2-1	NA	TGTGCCAGCAGCTTAGCCGATGAGCAGTTCTTC	CASSLADEQFF
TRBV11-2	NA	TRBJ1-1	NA	TGTGCCAGCAGCTTATCTACAGGAGTGGCTTTCTTT	CASSLSTGVAFF
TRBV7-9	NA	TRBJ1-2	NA	TGTGCCAGCAGCCTCGGACGGCTTGGCTACACCTTC	CASSLGRLGYTF
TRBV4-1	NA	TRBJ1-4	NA	TGCGCCAGCAGCCAACGGTCCACAGTAGGGGAAGAAAAACTGTTTTTT	CASSQRSTVGEEKLFF
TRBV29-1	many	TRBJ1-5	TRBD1	TGCAGCGTCGTTGGACAGGGGGCAAATCAGCCCCAGCATTTT	CSVVGQGANQPQHF
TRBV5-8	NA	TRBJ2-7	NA	TGTGCCAGCAGCTACGAGCAGTACTTC	CASSYEQYF
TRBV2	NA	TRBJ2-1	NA	TGTGCCAGCATGTTGAGGGAGGGGGGCAATGAGCAGTTCTTC	CASMLREGGNEQFF
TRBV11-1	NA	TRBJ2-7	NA	TGTGCCAGCAGCTTAGGGTACGGCTACGAGCAGTACTTC	CASSLGYGYEQYF
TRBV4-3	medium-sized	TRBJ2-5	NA	TGCGCCAGCAGCCAAGTCCCGGGGGCGGGAGAGACCCAGTACTTC	CASSQVPGAGETQYF
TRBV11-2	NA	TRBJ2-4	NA	TGTGCCAGCAGCGCCCCGACACGGAACATTCAGTACTTC	CASSAPTRNIQYF
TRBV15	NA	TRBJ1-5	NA	TGTGCCACCAGCAGGGCCCGGGACAGCAATCAGCCCCAGCATTTT	CATSRARDSNQPQHF
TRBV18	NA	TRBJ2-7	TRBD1	TGTGCCAGCTCACCGGGGAGGACAGGGCGCGAGCAGTACTTC	CASSPGRTGREQYF
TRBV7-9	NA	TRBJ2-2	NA	TGTGCCAGCAGCTTAATGAACACCGGGGAGCTGTTTTTT	CASSLMNTGELFF
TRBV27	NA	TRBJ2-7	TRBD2	TGTGCCAGCAGTTTAGTGGGCGGGAGATCCTACGAGCAGTACTTC	CASSLVGGRSYEQYF
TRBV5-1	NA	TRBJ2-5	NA	TGCGCCAGCAGCCCTTCTTCTAGCGAGACCCAGTACTTC	CASSPSSSETQYF
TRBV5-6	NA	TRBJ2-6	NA	TGTGCCAGCAGGTCAACTAACTCTGGGGCCAACGTCCTGACTTTC	CASRSTNSGANVLTF
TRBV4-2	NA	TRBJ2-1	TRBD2	TGTGCCAGCAGCAGGACTAGCGGGAGCAATGAGCAGTTCTTC	CASSRTSGSNEQFF
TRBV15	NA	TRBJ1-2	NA	TGTGCCACCAGCAGAGATCCGCCGGGGGCGCGAGGCTACACCTTC	CATSRDPPGARGYTF
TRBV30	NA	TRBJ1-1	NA	TGTGCCTGGAGCCAAACAGCCCTTACTGAAGCTTTCTTT	CAWSQTALTEAFF
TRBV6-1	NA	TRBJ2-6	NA	TGTGCCAGCAGTGAAACGAGCTCTGGGGCCAACGTCCTGACTTTC	CASSETSSGANVLTF
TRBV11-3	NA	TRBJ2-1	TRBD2	TGTGCCAGCATCCCGTCAGGTAGCGGGAGCTCCTACAATGAGCAGTTCTTC	CASIPSGSGSSYNEQFF
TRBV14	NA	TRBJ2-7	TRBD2	TGTGCCAGCAGCCAGGGCGGGAGAATCGCCGAGCAGTACTTC	CASSQGGRIAEQYF